This entry lists 19 T cell receptor beta chains sequenced from one sample in a study of monozygotic twins with inflammatory bowel disease (dated by TCRdb to about 2019). Receptors were amplified or captured by 5' RACE. The instrument was an Illumina HiSeq 2500. The reads were reprocessed in TCRdb, with one entry per CDR3 protein sequence and no accompanying DNA. The table held for this sample gives roughly 160,000 distinct CDR3 sequences. Of the sample, roughly 7.4% falls within the top ten clones. The sequencing sample was made of blood. The receptors derive from a human donor with ulcerative colitis or Crohn's disease, or a healthy co-twin of an affected twin (not recorded which).

The genes are TRBV19 and TRBJ2-7; TCRdb's D call of TRBD2 is untestable without DNA. In germline, CDR1 is LNHDA, CDR2 SQIVND (reference sequence). The CDR3 covers 13 residues. CDR3 sequence reads: CASKERTKNEQYF.

The V gene is TRBV7-9, the J gene TRBJ1-1; the TRBD1 assignment by TCRdb is unverifiable without DNA. The CDR3 runs 17 residues. CDR1 is SEHNR, CDR2 FQNEAQ, per germline (reference sequence). CDR3 amino acids: CASSSPRGAWMNTEAFF.

V usage is TRBV12-3 or TRBV12-4 and J usage is TRBJ1-1. The CDR3 totals 13 residues. The CDR3: CASSWAANTEAFF.

The V call is TRBV3-1, the J call TRBJ2-1; absent DNA, TCRdb's TRBD1 call cannot be checked. Germline V gene lookup returns CDR1 LGHDT and CDR2 YNNKEL (reference sequence). This CDR3 region has 13 residues. The CDR3 reads CASSQDPGNEQFF.

The V and J genes are TRBV5-1 and TRBJ2-7; TCRdb gives TRBD1 as the D gene, but with no DNA this cannot be confirmed. The germline gives CDR1 SGHRS, CDR2 YFSETQ. The CDR3 is 13 residues long. The CDR3 loop reads CASRTDRAYEQYF.

The chain uses TRBV11-2 and TRBJ2-5; the D call of TRBD2 rests on TCRdb alone, since no DNA is present to check it. Per germline, CDR1 SGHAT and CDR2 FQNNGV. CDR3 length: 16 amino acids. CDR3 residues: CASSLGSVAGGETQYF.

V and J are TRBV20-1 and TRBJ1-1. CDR3 size: 12 residues. The germline CDR1 and CDR2 sequences are DFQATT and SNEGSKA (reference sequence). Here the CDR3 reads CSARKVGPEAFF.

The rearrangement joins TRBV4-3 to TRBJ2-7; as DNA is missing, the TRBD1 call by TCRdb cannot be tested. The germline V gene has CDR1 LGHNA and CDR2 YSLEER. The CDR3 has 15 residues. The CDR3 sequence: CASSQSRGKAYEQYF.

The J gene is TRBJ2-5, the V gene TRBV28. The CDR3 runs 14 residues. Germline V gene sequence: CDR1 MDHEN, CDR2 SYDVKM. The CDR3 is CASSLGRVRETQYF.

The chain employs TRBV7-8 and TRBJ1-6; TCRdb reports TRBD1, a call that lacks DNA to check it against. Germline values: CDR1 SGHVS, CDR2 FQNEAQ. CDR3 length equals 16 residues. CDR3: CASSLEGTEYNSPLHF.

This chain's CDR3 is CASSIWTSKGNEQFF. The rearrangement links TRBV13 to TRBJ2-1. The CDR3 length is 15 residues. CDR1 is PRHDT, CDR2 FYEKMQ, per germline (reference sequence). The full variable domain, completed using reference TRBV13 and TRBJ2-1, is AAGVIQSPRHLIKEKRETATLKCYPIPRHDTVYWYQQGPGQDPQFLISFYEKMQSDKGSIPDRFSAQQFSDYHSELNMSSLELGDSALYFCASSIWTSKGNEQFFGPGTRLTVL.

The J gene is TRBJ2-3, the V gene TRBV5-1. This CDR3 is 15 amino acids long. Germline lookup yields CDR1 SGHRS and CDR2 YFSETQ. CDR3: CASSFGDRSTDTQYF.

The chain is built from TRBV3-1 and TRBJ2-2. The CDR3 has 14 amino acids. The germline V gene has CDR1 LGHDT and CDR2 YNNKEL (reference sequence). CDR3 protein: CASSHADRAGELFF.

The chain is built from TRBV12-3 or TRBV12-4 and TRBJ2-1. The CDR3 extends over 15 amino acids. The CDR3 region is CASSPLGPSYNEQFF.

This sequence joins TRBV27 and TRBJ1-4; checking the TCRdb D call of TRBD1 is not possible without DNA. Germline CDR1 is MNHEY and CDR2 is SMNVEV (reference sequence). The CDR3 is 15 residues long. CDR3 loop: CASSPRDRGSEKLFF.

This chain connects TRBV12-3 or TRBV12-4 to TRBJ1-2. This CDR3 has 12 residues. CDR3 sequence: CASSFGAGGYTF.

The chain carries TRBV10-2 and TRBJ2-1; TCRdb's D call, TRBD1, is unchecked because there is no DNA. This CDR3 region has 15 residues. Looked up from germline, CDR1 is WSHSY and CDR2 is SAAADI. CDR3 sequence reads: CASSLTGGSYNEQFF.

The chain employs TRBV30 and TRBJ2-7. The CDR3 length is 12 residues. Germline assignment: CDR1 GTSNPN and CDR2 SVGIG (reference sequence). The CDR3 protein is CAWSSGEYEQYF.

The genes are TRBV6-1 and TRBJ2-3; the TCRdb call, TRBD1, lacks DNA for checking. The CDR3 has 15 amino acids. Germline V CDR1 and CDR2: MNHNS, SASEGT. CDR3: CASGNRQGASDTQYF.